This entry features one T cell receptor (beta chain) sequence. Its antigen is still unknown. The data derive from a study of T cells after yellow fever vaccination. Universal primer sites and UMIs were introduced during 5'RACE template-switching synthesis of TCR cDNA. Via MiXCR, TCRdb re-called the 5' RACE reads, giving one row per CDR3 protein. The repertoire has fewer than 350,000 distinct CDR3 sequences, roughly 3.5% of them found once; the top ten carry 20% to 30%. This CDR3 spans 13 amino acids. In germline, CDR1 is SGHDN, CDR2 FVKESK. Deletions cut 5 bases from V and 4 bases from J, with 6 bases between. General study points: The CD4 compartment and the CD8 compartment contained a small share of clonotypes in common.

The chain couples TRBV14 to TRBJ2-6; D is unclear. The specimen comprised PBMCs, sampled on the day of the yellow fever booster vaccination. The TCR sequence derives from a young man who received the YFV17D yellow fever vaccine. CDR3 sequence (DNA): TGTGCCAGCAGCAATACCGGGGCCAACGTCCTGACTTTC. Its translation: CASSNTGANVLTF.